These 17 T cell receptor beta chains share one sample of origin, sequenced in a study of vaccination effects on CD4 cells after COVID-19. Before any sequencing was done, the ViraFEST assay used viral peptide pools to expand antigen-specific CD4+ T cells. At the end of about 9 days of culture, CD4+ T cells were isolated. Participants each got two BNT162b2 or mRNA-1273 vaccine doses. Their recognized antigens are unknown. The assay was immunoSEQ multiplex PCR, and TCRdb's table has in-frame clones only and misses some. The sample includes some 14,000 clones, approximately 68% of them seen just once. The sample consisted of CD4+ T cells from PBMCs cultured with SARS-CoV-2 spike peptides, taken after COVID-19 vaccination. These receptors were obtained from a human donor who received a COVID-19 vaccine.

This clone appeared once. The chain has TRBV18 and TRBJ2-3; D is unclear. Germline values: CDR1 KGHSH, CDR2 LQKENI. The CDR3 is made up of 15 amino acids. V shed 2 bases and J shed 0 bases, with 9 bases lying between them. This CDR3 is CASSPEVSSTDTQYF. The CDR3 region has the DNA TGTGCCAGCTCACCAGAGGTTTCTAGCACAGATACGCAGTATTTT.

J is TRBJ2-5 and V is TRBV2, with TRBD2 identical over 8 bases. CDR1 and CDR2 from the germline V gene are SNHLY and FYNNEI. The junction had 13 bases not matched to a gene; V was cut back by 2 bases and J by 5 bases. This CDR3 comprises 17 residues. CDR3: CASSELRLAWRTETQYF. In DNA form, the CDR3 reads TGTGCCAGCAGTGAACTAAGACTAGCGTGGCGTACGGAGACCCAGTACTTC.

This sequence joins TRBV6-5 and TRBJ2-1, with a tentative D call TRBD1 (5 bases). Germline CDR1 reads MNHEY; CDR2 reads SVGAGI. V was clipped by 5 bases and J by 6 bases, with 11 bases between them. This CDR3 is 13 amino acids long. For the CDR3, the DNA is TGTGCCAGCAGTCTAAATAGGGGCAATGAGCAGTTCTTC. Its protein product is CASSLNRGNEQFF.

The rearrangement uses TRBV12-3 or TRBV12-4 and TRBJ2-7, with no clear D. The CDR3 sequence is 13 residues long. Trimming left V 3 bases short and J 2 bases short, with 8 bases between. The chain's CDR3 is CASSFRSAYEQYF. CDR3 DNA sequence: TGTGCCAGCAGTTTCAGGTCAGCCTACGAGCAGTACTTC.

Sample share makes this clone large (0.1 to 1%). The CDR3 loop is CAWSLGGGGTDTQYF. In DNA, the CDR3 is TGTGCCTGGAGTCTCGGGGGGGGAGGGACAGATACGCAGTATTTT. The chain recombines TRBV30 with TRBJ2-3; 8 bases agree with TRBD2. Trimming removed 2 bases from V and 3 bases from J; junction bases left unmatched: 7. Germline loops: CDR1 GTSNPN, CDR2 SVGIG (reference sequence). The CDR3 length is 15 residues. The full variable domain, with the rest looked up from reference TRBV30 and TRBJ2-3, is SQTIHQWPATLVQPVGSPLSLECTVEGTSNPNLYWYRQAAGRGLQLLFYSVGIGQISSEVPQNLSASRPQDRQFILSSKKLLLSDSGFYLCAWSLGGGGTDTQYFGPGTRLTVL.

V usage is TRBV30 and J usage is TRBJ2-1; 10 nucleotides agree with TRBD2. CDR3 length: 15 amino acids. With 1 base clipped from V and 5 bases from J, the junction kept 5 bases outside the gene matches. Germline V lookup: CDR1 GTSNPN, CDR2 SVGIG (reference sequence). The CDR3 loop is CAWSGLAGANNEQFF. The CDR3 DNA is TGTGCCTGGAGTGGTCTAGCGGGGGCCAACAATGAGCAGTTCTTC.

This rearrangement joins TRBV6-1 to TRBJ1-2, with D possibly TRBD1 on 6 matching bases. Between the trimmed V and J ends, which lost 3 bases and 6 bases, there was a span of 11 bases. This CDR3 has 13 residues. CDR1 and CDR2 (germline): MNHNS, SASEGT. The CDR3 DNA reads as TGTGCCAGCAGTGACGCAGGGGATGATGGCTACACCTTC. This gives the protein CASSDAGDDGYTF.

The genes are TRBV5-1 and TRBJ1-3, with 9 bases that match TRBD1. The V segment lost 4 bases and the J segment 4 bases; nucleotides outside the gene matches: 9. This CDR3 spans 16 amino acids. Germline V gene sequence: CDR1 SGHRS, CDR2 YFSETQ. Here the CDR3 DNA reads TGCGCCAGCAGCCTGGGACAGGGAGGTTCAGGAAACACCATATATTTT. As protein: CASSLGQGGSGNTIYF.

The chain joins TRBV11-2 to TRBJ2-7; D is uncertain. Germline values: CDR1 SGHAT, CDR2 FQNNGV. The germline V and J ends were trimmed by 4 bases and 4 bases, with 17 bases remaining between them. The CDR3 runs to 15 residues. Written as DNA, the CDR3 is TGTGCCAGCAGCTCCAGACAAGCCCCTGGGTACGAGCAGTACTTC. Translated, it gives CASSSRQAPGYEQYF.

By sample share, this clone is medium-sized (0.01 to 0.1%). This rearrangement joins TRBV5-1 to TRBJ1-5, with 9 positions matching TRBD1. The germline V gene has CDR1 SGHRS and CDR2 YFSETQ. The CDR3 has 15 residues. With V trimmed by 4 bases and J by 3 bases, 5 bases remained unmatched. The CDR3 is CASSLGQGYNQPQHF. The CDR3 region has the DNA TGCGCCAGCAGCCTGGGACAGGGATACAATCAGCCCCAGCATTTT.

This rearrangement joins TRBV7-9 to TRBJ1-1; 8 nucleotides agree with TRBD1. The CDR3 length is 13 residues. Trimming removed 3 bases from V and 3 bases from J; junction bases left unmatched: 0. Per germline, CDR1 SEHNR and CDR2 FQNEAQ (reference sequence). This chain's CDR3 is CASSLDRDTEAFF. In DNA, the CDR3 is TGTGCCAGCAGCTTGGACAGGGACACTGAAGCTTTCTTT.

The V gene is TRBV7-2, the J gene TRBJ2-1, with no clear D. This CDR3 region has 14 residues. V lost 1 base to trimming and J lost 4 bases, with 8 bases between them. The germline V gene encodes CDR1 SGHTA and CDR2 FQGNSA. This CDR3 reads CASSLVPGYNEQFF. The CDR3 nucleotides read TGTGCCAGCAGCTTAGTTCCGGGTTACAATGAGCAGTTCTTC.

V gene TRBV18 combines with J gene TRBJ2-3; D gene unclear. Trimming cost V 0 bases and J 5 bases, with 3 bases left between them. The CDR3 is made up of 12 amino acids. CDR1 KGHSH and CDR2 LQKENI come from the germline V gene. The CDR3 nucleotides are TGTGCCAGCTCACCACCGGTAGATACGCAGTATTTT. It codes for CASSPPVDTQYF.

The chain couples TRBV6-6 to TRBJ1-2, with 7 positions matching TRBD1. Germline V CDR1 and CDR2: MNHNY, SVGAGI (reference sequence). The CDR3 is made up of 13 amino acids. Unmatched junction bases numbered 5, after V lost 4 bases and J lost 6 bases. DNA for the CDR3: TGTGCCAGCAGTTTAACAGGGGCCGATGGCTACACCTTC. Protein product: CASSLTGADGYTF.

The chain couples TRBV6-5 to TRBJ2-3, with D possibly TRBD2 on 7 matching bases. The CDR3 is 15 residues long. V dropped 2 bases and J dropped 3 bases, with 12 bases sitting between them. Germline CDR1 and CDR2: MNHEY and SVGAGI. The CDR3 is CASSYRGAGTDTQYF. CDR3 bases: TGTGCCAGCAGTTACCGGGGGGCCGGTACAGATACGCAGTATTTT.

This clone occurred a few times. This sequence joins TRBV6-5 and TRBJ1-5; 9 nucleotides match TRBD1. Germline assignment: CDR1 MNHEY and CDR2 SVGAGI. V was clipped by 4 bases and J by 7 bases; unmatched bases: 5. The CDR3 length is 14 residues. Written as DNA, the CDR3 is TGTGCCAGCAGTTCCGGGACAGGGAAACAGCCCCAGCATTTT. It codes for CASSSGTGKQPQHF.

The chain has TRBV2 and TRBJ2-1, with a possible D match to TRBD2 (5 bases). The CDR3 consists of 13 residues. Germline V gene sequence: CDR1 SNHLY, CDR2 FYNNEI. The V and J ends lost 3 bases and 10 bases respectively, with 13 bases between them. The DNA for the CDR3 is TGTGCCAGCAGTGAGTGGACCACGGGAGAGCAGTTCTTC. This translates into CASSEWTTGEQFF. Supplemented by reference TRBV2 and TRBJ2-1, the full variable domain reads EPEVTQTPSHQVTQMGQEVILRCVPISNHLYFYWYRQILGQKVEFLVSFYNNEISEKSEIFDDQFSVERPDGSNFTLKIRSTKLEDSAMYFCASSEWTTGEQFFGPGTRLTVL.